The present T cell receptor (beta chain) was sequenced within a study of T cells in Graves' hyperthyroidism and ophthalmopathy. Per germline, CDR1 MNHEY and CDR2 SVGEGT. The CDR3 extends over 11 amino acids. Trimming took 6 bases from V and 6 from J, leaving 8 bases between them. A NOSPECS grade of at least 4, a Clinical Activity Score of at least 3 and duration under 3 months were recorded in ophthalmopathy patients. Each 10 ml fresh peripheral blood draw supplied the PBMCs. RNA transcripts were the template for amplifying TCR beta CDR3 regions. RT-PCR in the first round (using the HTBI primer set) targeted the TCR CDR3. TCRdb itself ran the multiplex PCR reads through MiXCR, one entry per CDR3 protein. The sample lists hundreds of thousands of distinct CDR3 sequences, 14% to 15% occurring once. In this sample, this clonotype turned up many times. Its antigen remains unknown. The study, taken as a whole, reports: Among clonotypes expanded in thyroid above 0.001, most were also found in blood.

Sequenced sample: blood. The chain combines TRBV6-2 or TRBV6-3 with TRBJ1-1, with D hard to call. This receptor was obtained from a woman aged 40-49 years with Graves' ophthalmopathy. The CDR3 sequence: CASRDRSEAFF. CDR3 DNA sequence: TGTGCCAGCAGAGACCGTTCTGAAGCTTTCTTT.